A single count supports the clone carrying this TCR beta chain. Its antigen is unidentified. Germline loops: CDR1 DFQATT, CDR2 SNEGSKA (reference sequence). The trim removed 0 bases at V and 0 bases at J, leaving 13 bases unmatched. The CDR3 is 20 residues long. This entry is derived from a study of blood T cells in healthy people across ages. Study findings and constraints: A strong correlation between TCR beta diversity and naive T cell percentage was seen.

Alongside a J-beta primer mix, a sample-barcoded 5' primer served in a second PCR lasting roughly 6 to 11 cycles. TCRdb independently ran MiXCR on the 5' RACE reads; one entry per CDR3 protein. The table lists approximately 1,000,000 distinct CDR3 sequences, 40% to 55% of them singletons, with approximately 17% in the top ten. The V call is TRBV20-1, the J call TRBJ2-3; 12 bases match TRBD2. What was sequenced was blood. This TCR was sampled from a woman aged 55 to 70 in good health. The CDR3: CSARDFGASGRDSSTDTQYF. The CDR3 nucleotides read TGCAGTGCTAGAGATTTCGGTGCTAGCGGGAGGGATTCTAGCACAGATACGCAGTATTTT.